The 21 T cell receptor beta chains below come from one sample, sequenced in a study of T cell repertoires in cytomegalovirus infection. TCRdb itself ran the reads through MiXCR, one entry per CDR3 protein. Among about 180,000 distinct CDR3 sequences, around an eighth were seen once, and the ten largest hold about a quarter. The specimen sequenced was PBMCs. These receptors all come from a human donor in good health (CMV status not recorded). Some clones in this sample may be carry-over from other donors' samples.

This clonotype was picked up a small number of times. The chain uses TRBV19 and TRBJ1-5; D may be TRBD1 (6 bases). The CDR3 has 15 amino acids. The germline V and J ends were trimmed by 6 bases and 0 bases, with 12 bases remaining between them. CDR1 is LNHDA, CDR2 SQIVND, per germline (reference sequence). The DNA of the CDR3 is TGTGCCAGTAGGGACAGTCCGGTTAGCAATCAGCCCCAGCATTTT. Translated, it gives CASRDSPVSNQPQHF.

The chain combines TRBV20-1 with TRBJ2-7, with 10 bases identical to TRBD1. Trimming removed 6 bases from V and 4 bases from J; junction bases left unmatched: 12. Germline CDR1 DFQATT, CDR2 SNEGSKA (reference sequence). CDR3 length equals 15 residues. The CDR3 region is CSAPSPGQGTYEQYF. For the CDR3, the DNA is TGCAGTGCACCTAGCCCGGGACAGGGGACTTACGAGCAGTACTTC.

Details on this clonotype: Being one base from a much bigger clone, this may be a read error. The final CDR3 position lacks the conserved phenylalanine or tryptophan, pointing to a likely read error. The V gene is TRBV7-3, the J gene TRBJ2-1, with D unclear. The CDR3 extends over 15 amino acids. Trimming left V 0 bases short and J 0 bases short, with 6 bases between. Germline V gene sequence: CDR1 SGHTA, CDR2 FQGTGA. CDR3 protein: CASSLTPSSYNEQFS. The CDR3 nucleotides read TGTGCCAGCAGCTTAACGCCGAGCTCCTACAATGAGCAGTTCTCC.

This clonotype was recorded many times. The chain couples TRBV6-1 to TRBJ2-7; D is unresolved. V gave up 8 bases and J gave up 1 base, with 9 bases separating them. The CDR3 has 12 amino acids. Germline V CDR1 and CDR2: MNHNS, SASEGT. The CDR3 DNA is TGTGCCAGCTCTGGACCTTCCTACGAGCAGTACTTC. Amino acids: CASSGPSYEQYF.

The CDR3 sequence: CASSLKGGAAKNIQYF. DNA of the CDR3: TGTGCCAGCAGTTTAAAAGGGGGCGCCGCCAAAAACATTCAGTACTTC. The rearrangement links TRBV12-3 or TRBV12-4 to TRBJ2-4, with TRBD1 identical over 7 bases. V shed 2 bases and J 1 base; nucleotides not matched to a gene: 5. There are 16 residues in the CDR3.

This rearrangement joins TRBV25-1 to TRBJ1-1; 12 bases are shared with TRBD1. The ends lost 5 bases at V and 2 bases at J; junction bases unmatched: 3. Germline assignment: CDR1 MGHDK and CDR2 SYGVNS. The CDR3 is 15 residues long. The DNA for the CDR3 is TGTGCCAGCAGTCCGGGACAGGGGGCCAACACTGAAGCTTTCTTT. Amino acids: CASSPGQGANTEAFF.

This clonotype appeared a few times. This sequence joins TRBV29-1 and TRBJ2-2; weak D call: TRBD2 (5 bases). CDR3 length: 14 amino acids. V lost 3 bases and J 4 bases, leaving 12 bases between the germline ends. Germline V lookup: CDR1 SQVTM, CDR2 ANQGSEA. CDR3 amino acids: CSVDGVGRTGELFF. CDR3 sequence (DNA): TGCAGCGTTGACGGGGTCGGGCGCACCGGGGAGCTGTTTTTT.

This clonotype was observed many times. The rearrangement links TRBV4-1 to TRBJ1-1; D call uncertain. The CDR3 runs to 15 residues. Germline assignment: CDR1 MGHRA and CDR2 YSYEKL. The V end lost 0 bases, the J end lost 4 bases, and 12 bases lay between the germline ends. The CDR3 DNA follows: TGCGCCAGCAGCCAAGAACCGACGGTTCCCACTGAAGCTTTCTTT. Amino acids: CASSQEPTVPTEAFF.

The chain uses TRBV12-3 or TRBV12-4 and TRBJ2-3, with a weak D call TRBD1 (5 bases). Trimming took off 6 bases at V and 2 bases at J, with 15 bases between the two ends. The CDR3 is 15 residues long. CDR3 loop: CASSPRQILTDTQYF. The CDR3 coding sequence is TGTGCCAGCAGCCCTCGACAGATTCTCACAGATACGCAGTATTTT.

This clonotype was picked up a small number of times. This rearrangement joins TRBV7-6 to TRBJ2-7; 8 bases are shared with TRBD2. Germline V CDR1 and CDR2: SGHVS, FNYEAQ. The CDR3 consists of 15 residues. The V and J ends lost 2 bases and 3 bases, in that order; junction bases with no gene match: 6. The DNA of the CDR3 is TGTGCCAGCAGCTTACGGCGGGAGGTGGACTACGAGCAGTACTTC. Translated: CASSLRREVDYEQYF.

The table lists this clonotype with many counts. The chain employs TRBV28 and TRBJ1-1, with TRBD1 matching 9 bases. This CDR3 is built from 16 residues. Trimming removed 5 bases from V and 7 bases from J; junction bases left unmatched: 14. The germline CDR1 and CDR2 sequences are MDHEN and SYDVKM. The CDR3 loop reads CASSDTGTGPSHEAFF. DNA of the CDR3: TGTGCCAGCAGTGATACCGGGACAGGGCCTTCTCATGAAGCTTTCTTT.

The chain couples TRBV18 to TRBJ2-5; no clear D. Trimming left V 6 bases short and J 5 bases short, with 13 bases between. Germline loops: CDR1 KGHSH, CDR2 LQKENI. The CDR3 totals 13 residues. CDR3 residues: CASSLKEAETQYF. The CDR3, as DNA: TGTGCCAGCTCGCTGAAAGAGGCGGAGACCCAGTACTTC.

This rearrangement joins TRBV20-1 to TRBJ2-7; possibly TRBD1 for D (5 bases). The CDR3 totals 14 residues. Germline V gene sequence: CDR1 DFQATT, CDR2 SNEGSKA (reference sequence). V shed 6 bases and J shed 4 bases, with 19 bases lying between them. The CDR3 protein is CSATRAPLGYEQYF. In DNA, the CDR3 is TGCAGTGCCACCAGGGCCCCGTTGGGTTACGAGCAGTACTTC.

The table lists this clonotype with a few counts. This sequence joins TRBV7-9 and TRBJ2-5; D possibly corresponds to TRBD1 (5 bases). The CDR3 length is 10 residues. With 7 bases removed from V and 5 bases from J, the gap between germline ends came to 5 bases. Per germline, CDR1 SEHNR and CDR2 FQNEAQ (reference sequence). In nucleotides, the CDR3 is TGTGCCAGCACAGGGGAGACCCAGTACTTC. It translates to CASTGETQYF.

The rearrangement uses TRBV20-1 and TRBJ1-2, with TRBD1 as a possible D gene (5 bases). The CDR3 runs 15 residues. V was shortened by 6 bases and J by 11 bases, with 28 bases between the two germline ends. Germline V gene lookup returns CDR1 DFQATT and CDR2 SNEGSKA (reference sequence). The CDR3 is CSAPDGARPLHEYTF. CDR3 DNA: TGCAGTGCCCCGGACGGGGCCAGGCCCTTACACGAGTACACCTTC.

This clonotype came up a few times. The chain uses TRBV11-2 and TRBJ2-6; tentative D call: TRBD1 (6 bases). The CDR3 spans 17 residues. The V gene's germline CDR1 is SGHAT and CDR2 FQNNGV. Trimming stripped 5 bases from V and 0 bases from J, with 14 bases between. This chain's CDR3 is CASSARGPYSGANVLTF. The CDR3 DNA reads as TGTGCCAGCAGCGCCAGGGGACCCTACTCTGGGGCCAACGTCCTGACTTTC.

This clonotype was detected many times. The CDR3 DNA follows: TGTGCCAGCAGCGGATTAATGTACGAGCAGTACTTC. This codes for CASSGLMYEQYF. The chain uses TRBV7-2 and TRBJ2-7; D not resolved. V lost 5 bases and J lost 4, with 9 bases in between. This CDR3 is built from 12 residues. In germline, CDR1 is SGHTA, CDR2 FQGNSA.

This clonotype has ten or more counts. The chain links TRBV7-2 to TRBJ1-5; 8 bases are a match to TRBD1. The V and J ends lost 4 bases and 2 bases, in that order; junction bases with no gene match: 4. The CDR3 totals 15 residues. Germline V CDR1 and CDR2: SGHTA, FQGNSA. CDR3 nucleotide sequence: TGTGCCAGCAGCTCAGGACAGGGAGGCAATCAGCCCCAGCATTTT. It translates to CASSSGQGGNQPQHF.

This clonotype was detected only a few times. CDR3 DNA sequence: TGTGCCAGCACCTGGTTAGCGGGAGTGGTAGATACGCAGTATTTT. It encodes CASTWLAGVVDTQYF. V gene TRBV5-5 combines with J gene TRBJ2-3, with 9 bases that match TRBD2. The CDR3 spans 15 residues. The germline V gene encodes CDR1 SGHKS and CDR2 YYEKEE (reference sequence). The trim removed 6 bases at V and 5 bases at J, leaving 10 bases unmatched.

This sequence joins TRBV2 and TRBJ1-1; D uncertain. Per germline, CDR1 SNHLY and CDR2 FYNNEI. V was cut by 4 bases and J by 1 base, with 10 bases left in between. CDR3 length: 14 residues. The CDR3 sequence is CASSVWAGNTEAFF. DNA for the CDR3: TGTGCCAGCAGTGTGTGGGCAGGGAACACTGAAGCTTTCTTT. Full variable domain (remainder filled in from reference TRBV2 and TRBJ1-1): EPEVTQTPSHQVTQMGQEVILRCVPISNHLYFYWYRQILGQKVEFLVSFYNNEISEKSEIFDDQFSVERPDGSNFTLKIRSTKLEDSAMYFCASSVWAGNTEAFFGQGTRLTVV.

This chain joins TRBV13 and TRBJ2-1; D is possibly TRBD1 (6 bases). This CDR3 comprises 14 residues. Germline CDR1 PRHDT, CDR2 FYEKMQ (reference sequence). Between the trimmed V and J ends, which lost 5 bases and 5 bases, there was a span of 13 bases. Here the CDR3 DNA reads TGTGCCAGCAGCCCACAGGGTTTCAACAATGAGCAGTTCTTC. Protein: CASSPQGFNNEQFF.